The rows below give T cell receptor beta chains drawn from one sample of a study of T cell responses to AZD1222 COVID-19 vaccine. Sequencing was performed with immunoSEQ multiplex PCR; in TCRdb, only in-frame clones are kept and a portion is missing. The sample carries fewer than 110,000 clones, 89% recorded once. Sequenced here: peripheral blood, sampled on day 0 of AZD1222 vaccination. The receptors were sampled from an adult in good health. Each CDR3 is given with its conserved first and last residue. The order of the fields is V gene, clone size, J gene, D gene, CDR3 protein, CDR3 DNA. The D gene is left open where the match is weak. Expanded clones are given a class, and other clones once, few, many or no size at all.

V gene: TRBV16
clone size: -
J gene: TRBJ2-1
D gene: -
CDR3 protein: CASSPRQNNEQFF
CDR3 DNA: TGTGCCAGCAGCCCTCGACAGAACAATGAGCAGTTCTTC

V gene: TRBV28
clone size: once
J gene: TRBJ2-1
D gene: TRBD2
CDR3 protein: CARVYQSNPGLAGELNNEQFF
CDR3 DNA: TGTGCCAGGGTTTACCAGAGCAACCCGGGACTAGCGGGAGAGCTAAACAATGAGCAGTTCTTC

V gene: TRBV6-2/TRBV6-3
clone size: -
J gene: TRBJ2-7
D gene: TRBD1
CDR3 protein: CASSTTGSSYEQYF
CDR3 DNA: TGTGCCAGCAGTACGACAGGGTCCTCCTACGAGCAGTACTTC

V gene: TRBV19
clone size: -
J gene: TRBJ1-1
D gene: -
CDR3 protein: CASSSRGGTNTEAFF
CDR3 DNA: TGTGCCAGTAGTAGTAGGGGGGGAACTAACACTGAAGCTTTCTTT

V gene: TRBV9
clone size: -
J gene: TRBJ1-1
D gene: -
CDR3 protein: CASSVEGQGGTEAFF
CDR3 DNA: TGTGCCAGCAGCGTAGAGGGGCAGGGAGGAACTGAAGCTTTCTTT

V gene: TRBV4-3
clone size: -
J gene: TRBJ1-2
D gene: -
CDR3 protein: CASSQYGGNGYTF
CDR3 DNA: TGCGCCAGCAGCCAATATGGTGGGAATGGCTACACCTTC

V gene: TRBV7-9
clone size: -
J gene: TRBJ1-5
D gene: -
CDR3 protein: CASSSQTGNQPQHF
CDR3 DNA: TGTGCCAGCAGCTCGCAGACAGGCAATCAGCCCCAGCATTTT

V gene: TRBV11-3
clone size: -
J gene: TRBJ1-1
D gene: -
CDR3 protein: CASSFSRGGRTEAFF
CDR3 DNA: TGTGCCAGCAGCTTTTCCAGGGGCGGTCGCACTGAAGCTTTCTTT

V gene: TRBV19
clone size: -
J gene: TRBJ1-1
D gene: -
CDR3 protein: CASNPTRTPNTEAFF
CDR3 DNA: TGTGCCAGTAATCCGACCAGGACACCGAACACTGAAGCTTTCTTT

V gene: TRBV5-4
clone size: -
J gene: TRBJ1-1
D gene: -
CDR3 protein: CASSLGARGMNTEAFF
CDR3 DNA: TGTGCCAGCAGCTTGGGGGCACGGGGAATGAACACTGAAGCTTTCTTT

V gene: TRBV30
clone size: few
J gene: TRBJ2-3
D gene: -
CDR3 protein: CAWKGLGWEDTQYF
CDR3 DNA: TGTGCCTGGAAAGGTTTGGGGTGGGAAGATACGCAGTATTTT

V gene: TRBV7-2
clone size: -
J gene: TRBJ1-2
D gene: -
CDR3 protein: CASSYRQDYGYTF
CDR3 DNA: TGTGCCAGCAGCTATCGACAGGACTATGGCTACACCTTC

V gene: TRBV7-2
clone size: -
J gene: TRBJ1-2
D gene: -
CDR3 protein: CASSLAPGVDGYTF
CDR3 DNA: TGTGCCAGCAGCTTAGCCCCCGGGGTGGATGGCTACACCTTC

V gene: TRBV19
clone size: -
J gene: TRBJ1-6
D gene: TRBD1
CDR3 protein: CASGTGQGYFYNSPLHF
CDR3 DNA: TGTGCCAGTGGAACGGGACAGGGGTATTTTTATAATTCACCCCTCCACTTT

V gene: TRBV18
clone size: once
J gene: TRBJ1-2
D gene: -
CDR3 protein: CASSAQRAYGYTF
CDR3 DNA: TGTGCCAGCTCAGCCCAACGTGCCTATGGCTACACCTTC

V gene: TRBV7-2
clone size: -
J gene: TRBJ1-1
D gene: TRBD1
CDR3 protein: CASSYRTGMNTEAFF
CDR3 DNA: TGTGCCAGCAGCTACCGGACAGGGATGAACACTGAAGCTTTCTTT

V gene: TRBV5-5
clone size: -
J gene: TRBJ2-2
D gene: TRBD2
CDR3 protein: CASSWRGGDTGELFF
CDR3 DNA: TGTGCCAGCAGCTGGAGGGGAGGGGACACCGGGGAGCTGTTTTTT

V gene: TRBV27
clone size: -
J gene: TRBJ2-1
D gene: -
CDR3 protein: CASSLSAGYNEWQFF
CDR3 DNA: TGTGCCAGCAGTTTATCCGCAGGGTATAATGAGTGGCAGTTCTTC

V gene: TRBV15
clone size: -
J gene: TRBJ2-7
D gene: TRBD1
CDR3 protein: CATTARTGPYEQYF
CDR3 DNA: TGTGCCACAACTGCTAGGACAGGGCCGTACGAGCAGTACTTC

V gene: TRBV9
clone size: -
J gene: TRBJ1-1
D gene: -
CDR3 protein: CASSVASGENTEAFF
CDR3 DNA: TGTGCCAGCAGCGTCGCGTCGGGGGAGAACACTGAAGCTTTCTTT

V gene: TRBV9
clone size: -
J gene: TRBJ2-1
D gene: TRBD2
CDR3 protein: CASSAISTSGYNEQFF
CDR3 DNA: TGTGCCAGCAGCGCAATTTCTACTAGCGGCTACAATGAGCAGTTCTTC

V gene: TRBV28
clone size: -
J gene: TRBJ2-3
D gene: TRBD2
CDR3 protein: CASSLLAGGRDTQYF
CDR3 DNA: TGTGCCAGCAGTTTACTAGCGGGAGGGAGAGATACGCAGTATTTT

V gene: TRBV14
clone size: -
J gene: TRBJ2-7
D gene: TRBD2
CDR3 protein: CASSHAGGSPYEQYF
CDR3 DNA: TGTGCCAGCAGCCACGCTGGCGGGAGCCCCTACGAGCAGTACTTC

V gene: TRBV3-1/TRBV3-2
clone size: -
J gene: TRBJ2-1
D gene: -
CDR3 protein: CASSHSYNEQFF
CDR3 DNA: TGTGCCAGCAGCCACTCCTACAATGAGCAGTTCTTC